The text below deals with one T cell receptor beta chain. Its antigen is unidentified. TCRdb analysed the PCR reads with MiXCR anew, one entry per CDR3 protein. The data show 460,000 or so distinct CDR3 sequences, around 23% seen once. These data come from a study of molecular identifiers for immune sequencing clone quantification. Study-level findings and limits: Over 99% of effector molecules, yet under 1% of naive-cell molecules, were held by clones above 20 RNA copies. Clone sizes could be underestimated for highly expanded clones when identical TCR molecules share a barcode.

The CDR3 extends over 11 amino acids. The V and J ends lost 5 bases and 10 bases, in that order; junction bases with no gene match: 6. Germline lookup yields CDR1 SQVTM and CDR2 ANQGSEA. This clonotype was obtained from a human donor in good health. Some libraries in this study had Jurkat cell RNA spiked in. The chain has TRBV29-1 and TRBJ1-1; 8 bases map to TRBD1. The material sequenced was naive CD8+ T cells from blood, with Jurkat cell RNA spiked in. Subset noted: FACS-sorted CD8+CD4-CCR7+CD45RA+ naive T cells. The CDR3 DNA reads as TGCAGCGTTACAGGGGGGTCTGGAGCTTTCTTT. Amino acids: CSVTGGSGAFF.